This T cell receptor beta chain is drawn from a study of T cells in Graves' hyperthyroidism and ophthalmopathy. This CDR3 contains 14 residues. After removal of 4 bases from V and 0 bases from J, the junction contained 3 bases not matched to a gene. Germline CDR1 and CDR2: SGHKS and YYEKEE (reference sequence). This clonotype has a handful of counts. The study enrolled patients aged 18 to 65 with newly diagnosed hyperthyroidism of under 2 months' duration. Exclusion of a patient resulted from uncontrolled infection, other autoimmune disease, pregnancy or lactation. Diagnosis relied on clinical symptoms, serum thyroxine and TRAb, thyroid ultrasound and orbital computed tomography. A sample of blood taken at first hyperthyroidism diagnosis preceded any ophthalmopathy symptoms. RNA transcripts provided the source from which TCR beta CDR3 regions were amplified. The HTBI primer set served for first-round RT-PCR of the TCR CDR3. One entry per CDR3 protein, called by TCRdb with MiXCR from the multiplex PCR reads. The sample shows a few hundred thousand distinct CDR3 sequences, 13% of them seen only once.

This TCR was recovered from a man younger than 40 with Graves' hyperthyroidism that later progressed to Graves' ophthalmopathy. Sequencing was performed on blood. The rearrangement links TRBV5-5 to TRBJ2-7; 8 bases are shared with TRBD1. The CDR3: CASSPDRDSYEQYF. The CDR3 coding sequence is TGTGCCAGCAGCCCGGACAGGGACTCCTACGAGCAGTACTTC.